Below are 6 T cell receptor beta chains sequenced from a single sample in a study of T-cell reconstitution after alpha-beta-depleted transplantation in children. Researchers prepared the TCRbeta library using unique molecular identifiers, the study reports. Each CDR3 protein gets one entry after TCRdb re-called the PCR reads with MiXCR. Of about 540,000 distinct CDR3 sequences listed, around 18% are singletons. The sample here was PBMCs from the stem cell graft donor, taken from the stem cell graft. These receptor sequences come from a human donor who donated a stem cell graft to a child with acute lymphoblastic leukemia.

This clonotype was observed a handful of times. The rearrangement links TRBV7-2 to TRBJ2-1; TRBD2 aligns across 10 bases. Trimming cost V 6 bases and J 6 bases; bases outside gene matches: 8. The CDR3 length is 15 residues. CDR1 SGHTA and CDR2 FQGNSA come from the germline V gene. In DNA form, the CDR3 reads TGTGCCAGCAGTTCCGGGACTAGCGCCCTCAATGAGCAGTTCTTC. Translating gives CASSSGTSALNEQFF. Variable domain in full (rest from reference TRBV7-2 and TRBJ2-1): GAGVSQSPSNKVTEKGKDVELRCDPISGHTALYWYRQSLGQGLEFLIYFQGNSAPDKSGLPSDRFSAERTGGSVSTLTIQRTQQEDSAVYLCASSSGTSALNEQFFGPGTRLTVL.

This clonotype has a handful of counts. This sequence joins TRBV5-1 and TRBJ2-2; D not certain. V shed 5 bases and J shed 5 bases, with 10 bases lying between them. The CDR3 covers 13 residues. CDR1 is SGHRS and CDR2 is YFSETQ in the germline V gene. For the CDR3, the DNA is TGCGCCAGCAGTCCAGACGGAACCGGGGAGCTGTTTTTT. Translating gives CASSPDGTGELFF.

In its sample, this clonotype was seen a few times. The V gene is TRBV6-2 or TRBV6-3, the J gene TRBJ2-7; D is unclear. With 4 bases removed from V and 2 bases from J, the gap between germline ends came to 6 bases. The CDR3 is made up of 12 amino acids. Per germline, CDR1 MNHEY and CDR2 SVGEGT. CDR3 region: CASSFTAYEQYF. The CDR3 nucleotides are TGTGCCAGCAGTTTTACAGCCTACGAGCAGTACTTC.

This clonotype was found a few times. This chain connects TRBV5-6 to TRBJ2-3, with D tentatively TRBD2 (5 bases). V gave up 1 base and J gave up 6 bases, with 12 bases separating them. CDR3 length: 14 residues. CDR1 is SGHDT and CDR2 is YYEEEE in the germline V gene. DNA for the CDR3: TGTGCCAGCAGCTTGATCGCGAGAGGGGATACGCAGTATTTT. It yields the protein CASSLIARGDTQYF. Variable domain in full (rest from reference TRBV5-6 and TRBJ2-3): DAGVTQSPTHLIKTRGQQVTLRCSPKSGHDTVSWYQQALGQGPQFIFQYYEEEERQRGNFPDRFSGHQFPNYSSELNVNALLLGDSALYLCASSLIARGDTQYFGPGTRLTVL.

The gene calls are TRBV5-1 and TRBJ1-4; D is perhaps TRBD1 (5 bases). The length of the CDR3 is 14 residues. V was cut by 2 bases and J by 11 bases, with 16 bases left in between. CDR1 SGHRS and CDR2 YFSETQ come from the germline V gene. The CDR3 DNA reads as TGCGCCAGCAGCTTTCGGACGGGGCAGGAGAAACTGTTTTTT. Translated, it gives CASSFRTGQEKLFF. Full variable domain (outside the CDR3, taken from reference TRBV5-1 and TRBJ1-4): KAGVTQTPRYLIKTRGQQVTLSCSPISGHRSVSWYQQTPGQGLQFLFEYFSETQRNKGNFPGRFSGRQFSNSRSEMNVSTLELGDSALYLCASSFRTGQEKLFFGSGTQLSVL.

The chain couples TRBV4-1 to TRBJ1-4, with 7 bases lining up with TRBD1. The trim removed 0 bases at V and 4 bases at J, leaving 5 bases unmatched. From germline, CDR1 is MGHRA and CDR2 YSYEKL. The CDR3 is 16 residues long. The CDR3 coding sequence is TGCGCCAGCAGCCAAGATCTGCAGGGGGTTAATGAAAAACTGTTTTTT. It translates to CASSQDLQGVNEKLFF.